Below are 19 T cell receptor beta chains sequenced from a single sample in a study of cytomegalovirus exposure and HLA in healthy donors. With 60 Vbeta and 13 Jbeta primers, the PCR was carried out. Produced via immunoSEQ multiplex PCR; TCRdb's table is partial and in-frame only. The repertoire holds tens of thousands of clones, just under 70% seen once, with 2.7% in the top ten. The specimen sequenced was PBMCs. The receptors here all came from a man aged 45-60 years in good health and CMV-seronegative.

The V gene is TRBV10-3, the J gene TRBJ2-7; weak D call: TRBD2 (6 bases). This CDR3 spans 14 amino acids. Trimming stripped 5 bases from V and 0 bases from J, with 11 bases between. Germline CDR1 and CDR2: ENHRY and SYGVKD. CDR3 in DNA: TGTGCCATCAGTAACCGCGGGGCCTCCTACGAGCAGTACGTC. It is translated as CAISNRGASYEQYV.

The gene calls are TRBV9 and TRBJ2-5, with 7 bases that match TRBD1. CDR3 length: 15 amino acids. CDR1 and CDR2 from the germline V gene are SGDLS and YYNGEE. The V gene end was trimmed by 4 bases and the J gene end by 2 bases; junction bases not matched to a gene: 8. The CDR3 loop is CASSRLGGGQETQYF. CDR3 sequence (DNA): TGTGCCAGCAGCCGCCTAGGGGGCGGGCAAGAGACCCAGTACTTC.

This clone was recorded once. This chain uses TRBV10-3 with TRBJ1-1, with D perhaps TRBD1 (5 bases). The V end lost 2 bases, the J end lost 3 bases, and 7 bases lay between the germline ends. The CDR3 is 13 residues long. CDR1 and CDR2 (germline): ENHRY, SYGVKD. CDR3 in DNA: TGTGCCATCAGTGAGGGGACTCACACTGAAGCTTTCTTT. It codes for CAISEGTHTEAFF.

This clone occurred a few times. This sequence joins TRBV7-6 and TRBJ2-7; D remains ambiguous. V was shortened by 2 bases and J by 7 bases, with 6 bases between the two germline ends. CDR1 SGHVS and CDR2 FNYEAQ come from the germline V gene. There are 11 residues in the CDR3. In DNA form, the CDR3 reads TGTGCCAGCAGCTTACACGGGGAGCAGTACTTC. It is translated as CASSLHGEQYF.

The chain uses TRBV4-1 and TRBJ1-3; 9 bases agree with TRBD1. This CDR3 is 18 amino acids long. With 0 bases clipped from V and 0 bases from J, the junction kept 6 bases outside the gene matches. Germline V gene sequence: CDR1 MGHRA, CDR2 YSYEKL. The CDR3 DNA follows: TGCGCCAGCAGCCAAGATATTAGGGACAGGGTCTCTGGAAACACCATATATTTT. Amino acids: CASSQDIRDRVSGNTIYF.

This chain connects TRBV5-1 to TRBJ1-6, with TRBD1 matching over 10 bases. Germline CDR1 is SGHRS and CDR2 is YFSETQ. J was trimmed by 7 bases and V by 5 bases; bases with no gene match: 6. This CDR3 region has 15 residues. This chain's CDR3 is CASRETGGANSPLHF. DNA for the CDR3: TGCGCCAGCAGAGAGACAGGGGGCGCGAATTCACCCCTCCACTTT.

Only a few counts were recorded for this clone. The chain is built from TRBV30 and TRBJ1-5; TRBD1 is a possible D gene (5 bases). Trimming took off 3 bases at V and 2 bases at J, with 14 bases between the two ends. Per germline, CDR1 GTSNPN and CDR2 SVGIG (reference sequence). The CDR3 totals 15 residues. CDR3 sequence: CAWSRTLQRNQPQHF. The DNA for the CDR3 is TGTGCCTGGAGCAGGACACTCCAGCGCAATCAGCCCCAGCATTTT.

The chain joins TRBV29-1 to TRBJ2-2; D might be TRBD1 (8 bases). The V gene's germline CDR1 is SQVTM and CDR2 ANQGSEA. Between the trimmed V and J ends, which lost 5 bases and 2 bases, there was a span of 21 bases. CDR3 size: 17 residues. DNA for the CDR3: TGCAGCGTTAGGGGGGGCGCGACAGGGGAAAACACCGGGGAGCTGTTTTTT. This gives the protein CSVRGGATGENTGELFF.

The gene calls are TRBV4-2 and TRBJ1-5, with 8 bases lining up with TRBD1. Germline V gene sequence: CDR1 LGHNA, CDR2 YNFKEQ. The trim removed 4 bases at V and 4 bases at J, leaving 9 bases unmatched. This CDR3 has 16 amino acids. CDR3 nucleotides: TGTGCCAGCAGCCCCGGACAGGGCCTTAGAAATCAGCCCCAGCATTTT. Its translation: CASSPGQGLRNQPQHF.

CDR3 DNA: TGCGCCAGCAGCTTTAACAGCGGCTCCTACGAGCAGTACGTC. Translating gives CASSFNSGSYEQYV. V is TRBV5-1 and J is TRBJ2-7; D might be TRBD2 (5 bases). There are 14 residues in the CDR3. Per germline, CDR1 SGHRS and CDR2 YFSETQ. V was cut by 2 bases and J by 0 bases, with 9 bases left in between.

This chain links TRBV30 with TRBJ2-7; D is undetermined. This CDR3 spans 15 amino acids. CDR1 GTSNPN and CDR2 SVGIG come from the germline V gene (reference sequence). Trimming removed 0 bases at V and 6 bases at J, with 18 bases between. The CDR3 nucleotides read TGTGCCTGGAGTGTACCCCGGTCATCTTCCACCGAGCAGTACTTC. Protein: CAWSVPRSSSTEQYF.

Regarding this clone: One end of the junction varies from germline; a read error may be responsible. The V gene is TRBV6-4, the J gene TRBJ2-3, with 7 bases that match TRBD1. CDR1 and CDR2 (germline): MRHNA, SNTAGT. The CDR3 runs to 16 residues. The CDR3: CASSEKSGTAADTRYF. CDR3 DNA: TGTGCCAGCAGTGAAAAATCCGGGACAGCAGCAGATACGCGGTATTTT.

The chain employs TRBV6-1 and TRBJ1-6; D is possibly TRBD1 (5 bases). Germline CDR1 and CDR2: MNHNS and SASEGT. V lost 1 base and J 6 bases, leaving 7 bases between the germline ends. This CDR3 region has 14 residues. The CDR3 loop is CASSEGQTNSPLHF. In DNA form, the CDR3 reads TGTGCCAGCAGTGAAGGACAGACTAATTCACCCCTCCACTTT.

CDR3 in DNA: TGTGCCAGCAGTGAAGCGGACAGGGGGATCTATGGCTACACCTTC. Translating it yields CASSEADRGIYGYTF. The chain joins TRBV2 to TRBJ1-2; the match to TRBD1 covers 10 bases. Germline CDR1 SNHLY, CDR2 FYNNEI. The CDR3 has 15 residues. With V trimmed by 0 bases and J by 4 bases, 2 bases remained unmatched.

The rearrangement joins TRBV10-3 to TRBJ2-5; TRBD1 might be the D (5 bases). CDR1 and CDR2 (germline): ENHRY, SYGVKD. CDR3 size: 14 residues. The germline V and J ends were trimmed by 9 bases and 1 base, with 15 bases remaining between them. The CDR3 protein is CAISLGGAQETQYF. Written as DNA, the CDR3 is TGTGCCATATCCCTGGGTGGGGCCCAAGAGACCCAGTACTTC.

This clone turned up a few times. V gene TRBV10-1 combines with J gene TRBJ1-5; unclear D gene. The length of the CDR3 is 14 residues. The germline V gene has CDR1 WNHNN and CDR2 SYGVQD (reference sequence). Trimming cost V 2 bases and J 6 bases, with 11 bases left between them. The CDR3 region has the DNA TGCGCCAGCAGTGAGCATCAGTGCCTTCAGCCCCAGCATTTT. It translates to CASSEHQCLQPQHF.

Worth noting for this clone: The junction does not match germline at one end; this may be a read error. The chain recombines TRBV9 with TRBJ2-5; 8 bases agree with TRBD2. CDR3 size: 16 residues. The V gene's germline CDR1 is SGDLS and CDR2 YYNGEE. The CDR3 protein is CASTVDRGGVEETQYF. The CDR3, as DNA: TGTGCCAGCACCGTAGATCGGGGGGGGGTTGAGGAGACCCAGTACTTC. Combining the CDR3 with reference TRBV9 and TRBJ2-5 gives the whole variable domain DSGVTQTPKHLITATGQRVTLRCSPRSGDLSVYWYQQSLDQGLQFLIQYYNGEERAKGNILERFSAQQFPDLHSELNLSSLELGDSALYFCASTVDRGGVEETQYFGPGTRLLVL.

The chain uses TRBV19 and TRBJ1-5, with 7 positions matching TRBD1. Losses at the gene ends were 5 bases for V and 0 bases for J; bases not matched to a gene: 7. CDR1 and CDR2 from the germline V gene are LNHDA and SQIVND (reference sequence). The CDR3 is 16 amino acids. The DNA for the CDR3 is TGTGCCAGTAGTCCCCAGGGACAGTATAGCAATCAGCCCCAGCATTTT. Protein: CASSPQGQYSNQPQHF.

The V gene is TRBV7-2, the J gene TRBJ1-5; 7 bases agree with TRBD1. This CDR3 has 15 residues. The germline V gene has CDR1 SGHTA and CDR2 FQGNSA. V lost 1 base, J lost 2 bases, and 2 bases stayed unmatched. The CDR3 reads CASSLGGQRNQPQHF. CDR3 coding DNA: TGTGCCAGCAGCTTAGGGGGACAGCGCAATCAGCCCCAGCATTTT.